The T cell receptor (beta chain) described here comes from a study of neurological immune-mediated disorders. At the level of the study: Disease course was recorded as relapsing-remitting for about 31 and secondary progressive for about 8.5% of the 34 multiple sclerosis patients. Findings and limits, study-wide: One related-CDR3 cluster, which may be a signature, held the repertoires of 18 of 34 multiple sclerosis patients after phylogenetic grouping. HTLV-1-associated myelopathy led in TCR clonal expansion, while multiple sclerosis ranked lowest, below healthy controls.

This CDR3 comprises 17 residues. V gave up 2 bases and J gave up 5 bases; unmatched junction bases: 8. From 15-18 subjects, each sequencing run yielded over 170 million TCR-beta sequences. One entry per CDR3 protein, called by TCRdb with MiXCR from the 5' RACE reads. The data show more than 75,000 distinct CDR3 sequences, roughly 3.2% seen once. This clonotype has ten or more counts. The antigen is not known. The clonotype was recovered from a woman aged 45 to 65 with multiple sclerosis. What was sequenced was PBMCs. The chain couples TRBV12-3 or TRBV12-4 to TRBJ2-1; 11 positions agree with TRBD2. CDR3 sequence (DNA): TGTGCCAGCAGTTTACCCGCGACTAGCGGGGTGCACAATGAGCAGTTCTTC. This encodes CASSLPATSGVHNEQFF.